These T cell receptor beta chains were read from a single sample in a study of T-cell reconstitution after alpha-beta-depleted transplantation in children. MiXCR, run by TCRdb on the PCR reads, gives a single entry per CDR3 protein. The repertoire holds some 300,000 distinct CDR3 sequences, roughly 7.8% seen once, with approximately 9.1% in the top ten. The sample consisted of peripheral blood, taken 360 days after TCRalphabeta/CD19-depleted stem cell transplant. All receptors derive from a female patient aged 2-9 years who had a stem cell transplant for Fanconi anemia, so the T cells may come from the graft donor. Each CDR3 is given with its conserved first and last residue. The D gene is left open where the match is weak. The listing skips clone size in some rows; elsewhere it reads once, few, many or a size class.

J	V	size	D	DNA	CDR3
TRBJ2-3	TRBV7-3	many	.	TGTGCCAGCAGCTTAACAGGGGCAAGCACAGATACGCAGTATTTT	CASSLTGASTDTQYF
TRBJ1-1	TRBV6-5	few	.	TGTGCCAGCAGTTACTCAAGGGCCGGGAACACTGAAGCTTTCTTT	CASSYSRAGNTEAFF
TRBJ2-1	TRBV7-2	.	.	TGTGCCAGCAGCTTAGCTCTGGCCGGAACCAAGAATGAGCAGTTCTTC	CASSLALAGTKNEQFF
TRBJ2-2	TRBV14	.	.	TGTGCCAGCAGCCAAGTGACGGCGATCACCGGGGAGCTGTTTTTT	CASSQVTAITGELFF
TRBJ2-7	TRBV12-3/TRBV12-4	many	.	TGTGCCAGCAGGTTAAACTACGAGCAGTACTTC	CASRLNYEQYF
TRBJ2-7	TRBV5-1	many	TRBD1	TGCGCCAGCAGCCGGGTGGGCGTTGGACAGGGGTCCCCCTACGAGCAGTACTTC	CASSRVGVGQGSPYEQYF
TRBJ2-5	TRBV18	.	.	TGTGCCAGCTCACCACAAAGAGTTCAAGAGACCCAGTACTTC	CASSPQRVQETQYF
TRBJ1-1	TRBV7-8	.	.	TGTGCCAGCAGCCCCCGGGCCGCCGGGATGAACACTGAAGCTTTCTTT	CASSPRAAGMNTEAFF
TRBJ1-3	TRBV6-2/TRBV6-3	.	.	TGTGCCAGCAGCCCGACAGGATTCGGAGGAAACACCATATATTTT	CASSPTGFGGNTIYF
TRBJ2-7	TRBV7-2	many	TRBD2	TGTGCCAGCAGCTTAGCGGCTAGCGGGGCCTACGAGCAGTACTTC	CASSLAASGAYEQYF
TRBJ2-3	TRBV28	many	.	TGTGCCAGCAGTTTACTCTTTGGTACGGTGAATTTT	CASSLLFGTVNF
TRBJ2-3	TRBV12-3/TRBV12-4	many	TRBD2	TGTGCCAGCAGTTTTTATAGCGGGGGGCTGAATACGCAGTATTTT	CASSFYSGGLNTQYF
TRBJ2-2	TRBV20-1	many	.	TGCAGTGCCCATCGGGGCCTCAACACCGGGGAGCTGTTTTTT	CSAHRGLNTGELFF
TRBJ1-1	TRBV6-5	many	.	TGTGCCAGCAGTTACTCATGGTACCTCCGTGAAGCTTTCTTT	CASSYSWYLREAFF
TRBJ2-2	TRBV7-2	many	.	TGTGCCAGCAGCTTAATAGGGTTCGACGGGGAGCTGTTTTTT	CASSLIGFDGELFF
TRBJ1-2	TRBV29-1	many	.	TGCAGCGTTGAAGCAGTAGAGAACTATGGCTACACCTTC	CSVEAVENYGYTF
TRBJ1-6	TRBV20-1	.	.	TGCAGTGTTCAGACTCAGGGCCGCGCTGCTTCACCCCTCCACTTT	CSVQTQGRAASPLHF
TRBJ2-7	TRBV5-1	.	.	TGCGCCAGCAGCTTGGATACAGGGTTCTACGAGCAGTACTTC	CASSLDTGFYEQYF
TRBJ1-1	TRBV5-1	many	.	TGCGCCAGCAGCTTGGTACCGAACACTGAAGCTTTCTTT	CASSLVPNTEAFF
TRBJ2-3	TRBV7-3	many	.	TGTGCCAGCAGCTTACGCAGCGCTAGCACAGATACGCAGTATTTT	CASSLRSASTDTQYF
TRBJ1-1	TRBV10-3	many	TRBD1	TGTGCCATCAGCATATTACCGGGACAGGGGGCTGAAGCTTTCTTT	CAISILPGQGAEAFF
TRBJ1-1	TRBV20-1	many	TRBD1	TGCAGTGCTAGTGGGGACAGTTTGAACACTGAAGCTTTCTTT	CSASGDSLNTEAFF
TRBJ2-1	TRBV7-6	few	.	TGTGCCAGCAGCTCAACCGGGGGCAGCGTTGAGCAGTTCTTC	CASSSTGGSVEQFF
TRBJ1-1	TRBV4-3	many	TRBD1	TGCGCCAGCAGCCATCTCGGACAGGAACGAGACACTGAAGCTTTCTTT	CASSHLGQERDTEAFF
TRBJ2-2	TRBV18	few	TRBD2	TGTGCCAGCTCACCAGTACAGGCGGGGGACACCGGGGAGCTGTTTTTT	CASSPVQAGDTGELFF
TRBJ2-5	TRBV4-1	few	TRBD1	TGCGCCAGCAGACACGTGGGACAGGGGAGAGGATTGGAGACCCAGTACTTC	CASRHVGQGRGLETQYF
TRBJ1-5	TRBV12-3/TRBV12-4	many	.	TGTGCCAGCAGTTTAGTCTTGTCAGGTTATCAGCCCCAGCATTTT	CASSLVLSGYQPQHF
TRBJ2-1	TRBV20-1	few	.	TGCAGTGCTGCACCTCAGGGAGTACCCTACAATGAGCAGTTCTTC	CSAAPQGVPYNEQFF